These 32 T cell receptor beta chains originate from one sample sequenced in a study of blood T cell repertoires in COVID-19. Sequenced by immunoSEQ multiplex PCR; TCRdb stores in-frame clones only, minus some. The sample lists approximately 210,000 clones, about nine tenths occurring once. Input material: peripheral blood. These receptors originate from a man between 40 and 49 years old with acute or convalescent COVID-19.

The genes are TRBV28 and TRBJ1-4; D perhaps matches TRBD1 (6 bases). CDR1 and CDR2 from the germline V gene are MDHEN and SYDVKM. The CDR3 is 14 residues long. Trimming took 3 bases from V and 5 from J, leaving 10 bases between them. The CDR3: CASSFQGLNEKLFF. The DNA of the CDR3 is TGTGCCAGCAGTTTTCAGGGGCTGAATGAAAAACTGTTTTTT.

This rearrangement joins TRBV19 to TRBJ2-1; 9 bases agree with TRBD2. The CDR3 totals 15 residues. Per germline, CDR1 LNHDA and CDR2 SQIVND (reference sequence). After removal of 9 bases from V and 0 bases from J, the junction contained 6 bases not matched to a gene. CDR3 in amino acids: CASSSSGISYNEQFF. DNA of the CDR3: TGTGCCAGCTCCTCTAGCGGGATCTCCTACAATGAGCAGTTCTTC.

The chain combines TRBV19 with TRBJ2-2; possibly TRBD2 for D (5 bases). This CDR3 is 17 amino acids long. Germline V gene lookup returns CDR1 LNHDA and CDR2 SQIVND (reference sequence). The ends were cut back, 6 bases at V and 5 bases at J, with 22 bases in the middle. In DNA, the CDR3 is TGTGCCAGTAGACTCCAACAAGAGGGCCCCGCGACCGGGGAGCTGTTTTTT. As protein: CASRLQQEGPATGELFF.

In DNA form, the CDR3 reads TGCAGTGCTAGTGGTCTAGCGGGGGGGGAAGAGACCCAGTACTTC. Its translation: CSASGLAGGEETQYF. The J gene is TRBJ2-5, the V gene TRBV20-1, with TRBD2 matching 12 bases. J was trimmed by 3 bases and V by 3 bases; bases with no gene match: 5. Germline CDR1 and CDR2: DFQATT and SNEGSKA (reference sequence). The CDR3 loop spans 15 amino acids.

In its sample, this clone was seen a few times. The rearrangement links TRBV29-1 to TRBJ1-2; no firm D call. This CDR3 contains 13 residues. Trimming removed 6 bases at V and 6 bases at J, with 17 bases between. Germline CDR1 and CDR2: SQVTM and ANQGSEA. The CDR3 DNA reads as TGCAGCGTCCCCCCACGGGGAGGCCATGGCTACACCTTC. It yields the protein CSVPPRGGHGYTF.

CDR3 loop: CASSIEESQHF. The CDR3 DNA sequence: TGTGCCAGTAGTATAGAAGAGTCCCAGCATTTT. The J gene is TRBJ1-5, the V gene TRBV19; D is ambiguous. The CDR3 extends over 11 amino acids. In germline, CDR1 is LNHDA, CDR2 SQIVND (reference sequence). V was pared by 0 bases and J by 11 bases, with 5 bases between.

This clone was picked up a small number of times. The same CDR3 also results from other DNA sequences found in this sample. The genes are TRBV6-6 and TRBJ2-7, with D perhaps matching TRBD2 (6 bases). Germline V gene data show CDR1 as MNHNY and CDR2 as SVGAGI (reference sequence). CDR3 size: 15 residues. V was shortened by 2 bases and J by 2 bases, with 13 bases between the two germline ends. The CDR3 DNA is TGTGCCAGCAGTTACCCGGAGGGAAGAGCCTACGAGCAGTACTTC. Amino acids: CASSYPEGRAYEQYF.

The genes are TRBV18 and TRBJ2-1; the D gene is possibly TRBD2 (6 bases). The CDR3 spans 15 residues. Looked up from germline, CDR1 is KGHSH and CDR2 is LQKENI. Trimming took 4 bases from V and 6 from J, leaving 16 bases between them. The CDR3 sequence is CASSLHRDFLNEQFF. In nucleotides, the CDR3 is TGTGCCAGCTCACTCCACCGGGACTTCCTCAATGAGCAGTTCTTC. Complete variable domain (other parts from reference TRBV18 and TRBJ2-1): NAGVMQNPRHLVRRRGQEARLRCSPMKGHSHVYWYRQLPEEGLKFMVYLQKENIIDESGMPKERFSAEFPKEGPSILRIQQVVRGDSAAYFCASSLHRDFLNEQFFGPGTRLTVL.

V gene TRBV9 combines with J gene TRBJ1-3, with TRBD1 as a possible D gene (5 bases). The CDR3 runs 16 residues. Germline V CDR1 and CDR2: SGDLS, YYNGEE. Trimming took off 5 bases at V and 4 bases at J, with 19 bases between the two ends. The CDR3 sequence is CASSAPSGGVGNTIYF. In DNA form, the CDR3 reads TGTGCCAGCAGTGCACCCTCGGGGGGGGTGGGAAACACCATATATTTT.

The chain uses TRBV5-1 and TRBJ1-1, with 7 positions matching TRBD1. The CDR3 totals 14 residues. Germline V gives CDR1 SGHRS, CDR2 YFSETQ. The V segment lost 4 bases and the J segment 1 base; nucleotides outside the gene matches: 4. The CDR3 spells CASSVRQGNTEAFF. The CDR3 DNA reads as TGCGCCAGCAGCGTTCGACAGGGGAACACTGAAGCTTTCTTT.

This chain connects TRBV7-9 to TRBJ2-3; 7 nucleotides align to TRBD2. CDR1 and CDR2 (germline): SEHNR, FQNEAQ (reference sequence). V lost 3 bases and J lost 4; bases outside the gene matches: 7. CDR3 length: 15 residues. The CDR3 coding sequence is TGTGCCAGCAGCTTGATCGGGAGGACCCCAGATACGCAGTATTTT. Translation gives CASSLIGRTPDTQYF.

The genes are TRBV19 and TRBJ2-3; D gene unclear. In germline, CDR1 is LNHDA, CDR2 SQIVND (reference sequence). V lost 10 bases and J 1 base, leaving 18 bases between the germline ends. The CDR3 is 15 residues long. The DNA of the CDR3 is TGTGCCACTTCCCCTTTTAGCTCGGGCACAGATACGCAGTATTTT. Protein sequence: CATSPFSSGTDTQYF. Full variable domain (outside the CDR3, taken from reference TRBV19 and TRBJ2-3): DGGITQSPKYLFRKEGQNVTLSCEQNLNHDAMYWYRQDPGQGLRLIYYSQIVNDFQKGDIAEGYSVSREKKESFPLTVTSAQKNPTAFYLCATSPFSSGTDTQYFGPGTRLTVL.

The rearrangement uses TRBV7-9 and TRBJ1-1, with D maybe TRBD1 (5 bases). This CDR3 contains 13 residues. Trimming left V 6 bases short and J 5 bases short, with 13 bases between. Germline V CDR1 and CDR2: SEHNR, FQNEAQ (reference sequence). CDR3 residues: CASRSGARTEAFF. As DNA, the CDR3 is TGTGCCAGCAGAAGTGGGGCACGGACTGAAGCTTTCTTT.

The gene calls are TRBV3-1 (or the pseudogene TRBV3-2) and TRBJ2-7; 9 bases map to TRBD2. V was pared by 5 bases and J by 4 bases, with 3 bases of the junction left unmatched. The CDR3 has 13 amino acids. Per the germline V gene, CDR1 is LGHDT and CDR2 is YNNKEL (reference sequence). The CDR3 bases are TGTGCCAGCAGCTTTGGACTAGCGTACGAGCAGTACTTC. This codes for CASSFGLAYEQYF.

J is TRBJ1-4 and V is TRBV9, with D uncertain. The CDR3 totals 14 residues. The ends were cut back, 4 bases at V and 3 bases at J, with 10 bases in the middle. Germline V gene data show CDR1 as SGDLS and CDR2 as YYNGEE. The DNA of the CDR3 is TGTGCCAGCAGCCCCAGACAAGCTAATGAAAAACTGTTTTTT. It specifies CASSPRQANEKLFF.

Points on this clone: The same CDR3 is also encoded by other DNA sequences in this sample. The V and J genes are TRBV6-5 and TRBJ2-7; the match to TRBD1 covers 9 bases. Germline loops: CDR1 MNHEY, CDR2 SVGAGI. This CDR3 region has 14 residues. With 6 bases clipped from V and 1 base from J, the junction kept 4 bases outside the gene matches. Here the CDR3 reads CASSRQGGSYEQYF. The DNA for the CDR3 is TGTGCCAGCAGCCGACAGGGGGGTTCCTACGAGCAGTACTTC.

The chain combines TRBV19 with TRBJ2-1; 9 positions agree with TRBD2. In germline, CDR1 is LNHDA, CDR2 SQIVND (reference sequence). The CDR3 contains 16 residues. J lost 7 bases, V lost 3 bases, and 10 bases had no gene match. Here the CDR3 DNA reads TGTGCCAGTAGTATTCTCCAGAGCGGGAGGCGGAATGAGCAGTTCTTC. As protein: CASSILQSGRRNEQFF.

The chain carries TRBV30 and TRBJ1-5, with D possibly TRBD1 on 5 matching bases. The V end was cut by 3 bases, the J end by 2 bases, with 14 bases between. This CDR3 comprises 15 residues. CDR1 and CDR2 from the germline V gene are GTSNPN and SVGIG (reference sequence). In DNA, the CDR3 is TGTGCCTGGAGCTTGCCGGGACTGCGCAATCAGCCCCAGCATTTT. It yields the protein CAWSLPGLRNQPQHF.

The chain recombines TRBV2 with TRBJ2-2; D is ambiguous. Looked up from germline, CDR1 is SNHLY and CDR2 is FYNNEI. The CDR3 spans 15 residues. Trimming pared 2 bases from V and 4 bases from J, leaving 11 bases between. The CDR3, as DNA: TGTGCCAGCAGTGAACGCCCACAGACCACCGGGGAGCTGTTTTTT. Translated, it gives CASSERPQTTGELFF.

This chain uses TRBV28 with TRBJ1-4; the D is unclear. CDR3 size: 15 residues. Germline assignment: CDR1 MDHEN and CDR2 SYDVKM. V was pared by 5 bases and J by 8 bases, with 18 bases between. The CDR3 reads CASSRADDWAEKLFF. Written as DNA, the CDR3 is TGTGCCAGCAGTCGAGCGGACGATTGGGCAGAAAAACTGTTTTTT.

The chain has TRBV3-1 (or the pseudogene TRBV3-2) and TRBJ2-7; 8 bases map to TRBD2. Germline values: CDR1 LGHDT, CDR2 YNNKEL (reference sequence). J was trimmed by 0 bases and V by 2 bases; bases with no gene match: 6. This CDR3 has 16 amino acids. The CDR3 loop is CASSQSTSGHSYEQYF. In DNA form, the CDR3 reads TGTGCCAGCAGCCAATCCACTAGCGGCCACTCCTACGAGCAGTACTTC.

The chain links TRBV6-5 to TRBJ2-1; D is uncertain. This CDR3 comprises 15 residues. The germline V gene encodes CDR1 MNHEY and CDR2 SVGAGI. The ends were cut back, 6 bases at V and 0 bases at J, with 12 bases in the middle. CDR3 bases: TGTGCCAGCAGGCCAGACACGAACTCCTACAATGAGCAGTTCTTC. It yields the protein CASRPDTNSYNEQFF.

The rearrangement joins TRBV12-3 or TRBV12-4 to TRBJ2-5; 13 bases agree with TRBD2. V was clipped by 6 bases and J by 5 bases; unmatched bases: 0. The CDR3 has 13 amino acids. The CDR3 reads CASRGLAGETQYF. The CDR3 DNA reads as TGTGCCAGCAGGGGACTAGCGGGGGAGACCCAGTACTTC.

The V gene is TRBV30, the J gene TRBJ2-1; no firm D call. CDR1 and CDR2 from the germline V gene are GTSNPN and SVGIG (reference sequence). Trimming took off 0 bases at V and 6 bases at J, with 18 bases between the two ends. The CDR3 totals 16 residues. CDR3 protein: CAWSVRGSWSSNEQFF. The DNA for the CDR3 is TGTGCCTGGAGTGTACGTGGTTCTTGGTCGAGCAATGAGCAGTTCTTC.

The rearrangement links TRBV6-6 to TRBJ1-5, with D possibly matching TRBD1 (6 bases). Trimming took off 7 bases at V and 3 bases at J, with 16 bases between the two ends. The CDR3 spans 15 residues. Germline lookup yields CDR1 MNHNY and CDR2 SVGAGI (reference sequence). The CDR3, as DNA: TGTGCCAGCACTCTAATAGGGGGGGTCAATCAGCCCCAGCATTTT. Translation gives CASTLIGGVNQPQHF.

J is TRBJ2-7 and V is TRBV4-1, with 7 positions matching TRBD2. The CDR3 is made up of 17 amino acids. The V segment lost 4 bases and the J segment 1 base; nucleotides outside the gene matches: 13. Looked up from germline, CDR1 is MGHRA and CDR2 is YSYEKL. CDR3 nucleotide sequence: TGCGCCAGCAGCCTTCGAATTCCAGCGGGGCAATCCTACGAGCAGTACTTC. This gives the protein CASSLRIPAGQSYEQYF.

The chain joins TRBV2 to TRBJ1-5, with TRBD1 matching over 11 bases. The ends lost 6 bases at V and 5 bases at J; junction bases unmatched: 6. The germline V gene encodes CDR1 SNHLY and CDR2 FYNNEI. The CDR3 is 15 residues long. CDR3 amino acids: CASSGTGGLYQPQHF. The CDR3 DNA is TGTGCCAGCAGCGGGACAGGGGGATTGTATCAGCCCCAGCATTTT.

The sample holds one count of this clone. The V gene is TRBV3-1 (or the pseudogene TRBV3-2), the J gene TRBJ2-7; D is possibly TRBD2 (7 bases). Trimming removed 1 base from V and 2 bases from J, with 12 bases in between. Germline loops: CDR1 LGHDT, CDR2 YNNKEL (reference sequence). The CDR3 has 15 residues. Here the CDR3 reads CASSQVWGGPYEQYF. The CDR3 DNA is TGTGCCAGCAGCCAAGTGTGGGGGGGGCCCTACGAGCAGTACTTC.

The rearrangement joins TRBV4-3 to TRBJ2-7; 7 bases are shared with TRBD2. This CDR3 comprises 14 residues. Germline assignment: CDR1 LGHNA and CDR2 YSLEER. The trim removed 4 bases at V and 2 bases at J, leaving 5 bases unmatched. The CDR3 protein is CASSPRLAAYEQYF. CDR3 nucleotide sequence: TGCGCCAGCAGCCCTAGACTAGCCGCCTACGAGCAGTACTTC.

This clone appeared a single time. Other DNA sequences in the same sample also yield this CDR3. This chain connects TRBV24-1 to TRBJ2-5; a weak D match, TRBD1 (7 bases). The CDR3 covers 13 residues. Germline V gene lookup returns CDR1 KGHDR and CDR2 SFDVKD. V lost 4 bases to trimming and J lost 5 bases, with 10 bases between them. CDR3 in amino acids: CATSDRGRETQYF. The CDR3 bases are TGTGCCACCAGTGACAGGGGGAGGGAGACCCAGTACTTC.

This clone showed up just a few times. CDR3 sequence reads: CASTPPGQGATGELFF. The DNA of the CDR3 is TGTGCCAGCACCCCCCCGGGACAGGGGGCCACCGGGGAGCTGTTTTTT. The gene calls are TRBV7-2 and TRBJ2-2, with TRBD1 matching 12 bases. The V gene's germline CDR1 is SGHTA and CDR2 FQGNSA. V lost 7 bases to trimming and J lost 4 bases; unmatched junction nucleotides: 7. The CDR3 runs 16 residues.

This chain links TRBV7-9 with TRBJ1-5; D not resolved. Germline V lookup: CDR1 SEHNR, CDR2 FQNEAQ (reference sequence). The CDR3 runs 13 residues. Trimming took off 5 bases at V and 7 bases at J, with 12 bases between the two ends. The CDR3 DNA reads as TGTGCCAGCAGCCCCGGACTTGGCCAGCCCCAGCATTTT. This gives the protein CASSPGLGQPQHF.